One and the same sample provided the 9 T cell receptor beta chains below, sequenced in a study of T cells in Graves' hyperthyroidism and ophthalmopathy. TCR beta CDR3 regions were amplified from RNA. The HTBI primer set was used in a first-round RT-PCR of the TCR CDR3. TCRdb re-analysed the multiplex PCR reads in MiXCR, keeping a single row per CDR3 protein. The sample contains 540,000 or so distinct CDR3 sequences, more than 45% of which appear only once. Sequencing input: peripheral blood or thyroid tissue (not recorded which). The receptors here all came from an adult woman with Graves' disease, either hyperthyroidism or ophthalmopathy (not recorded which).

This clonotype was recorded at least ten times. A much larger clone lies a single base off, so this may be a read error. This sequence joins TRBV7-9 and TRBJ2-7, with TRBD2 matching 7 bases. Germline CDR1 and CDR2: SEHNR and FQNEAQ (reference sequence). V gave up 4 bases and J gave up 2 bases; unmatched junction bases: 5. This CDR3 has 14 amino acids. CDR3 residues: CASSSRLAPYEQYF. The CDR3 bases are TGTGCCAGCAGCTCCAGACTAGCACCCTACGAGCAGTACTTC.

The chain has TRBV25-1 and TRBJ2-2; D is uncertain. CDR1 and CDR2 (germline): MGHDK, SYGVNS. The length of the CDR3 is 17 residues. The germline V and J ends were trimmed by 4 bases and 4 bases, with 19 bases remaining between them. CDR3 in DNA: TGTGCCAGCAGTGCCCTGTTCGGGCTAGTTGGCACCGGGGAGCTGTTTTTT. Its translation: CASSALFGLVGTGELFF.

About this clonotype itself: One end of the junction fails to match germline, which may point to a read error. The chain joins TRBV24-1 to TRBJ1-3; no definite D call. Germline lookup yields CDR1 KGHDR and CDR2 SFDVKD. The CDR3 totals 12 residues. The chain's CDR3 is CATSGPGNTIYF. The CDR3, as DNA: TGTGCCACCAGTGGCCCTGGGAACACCATATATTTT.

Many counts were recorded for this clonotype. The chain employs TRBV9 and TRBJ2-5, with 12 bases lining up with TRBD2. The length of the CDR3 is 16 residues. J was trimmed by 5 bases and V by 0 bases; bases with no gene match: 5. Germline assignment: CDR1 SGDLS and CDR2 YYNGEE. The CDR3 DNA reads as TGTGCCAGCAGCGTAGGGCGACTAGCGGGAGCTGAGACCCAGTACTTC. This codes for CASSVGRLAGAETQYF.

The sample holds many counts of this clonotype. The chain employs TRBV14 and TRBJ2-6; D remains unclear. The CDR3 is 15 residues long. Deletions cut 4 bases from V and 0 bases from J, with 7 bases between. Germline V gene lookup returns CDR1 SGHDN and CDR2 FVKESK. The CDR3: CASSPYSSGANVLTF. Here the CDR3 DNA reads TGTGCCAGCAGCCCGTACAGCTCTGGGGCCAACGTCCTGACTTTC.

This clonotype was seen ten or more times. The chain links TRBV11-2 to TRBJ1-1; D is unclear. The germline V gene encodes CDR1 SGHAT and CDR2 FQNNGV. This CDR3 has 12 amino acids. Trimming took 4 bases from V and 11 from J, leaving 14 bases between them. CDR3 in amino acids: CASSSSAPGAFF. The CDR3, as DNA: TGTGCCAGCAGCTCATCGGCCCCGGGGGCTTTCTTT.

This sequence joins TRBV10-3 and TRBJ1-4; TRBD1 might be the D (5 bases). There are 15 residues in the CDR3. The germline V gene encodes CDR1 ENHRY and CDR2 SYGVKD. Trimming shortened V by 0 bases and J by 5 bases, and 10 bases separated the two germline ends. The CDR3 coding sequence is TGTGCCATCAGTGAGTCCTGGGACTTGAATGAAAAACTGTTTTTT. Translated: CAISESWDLNEKLFF.

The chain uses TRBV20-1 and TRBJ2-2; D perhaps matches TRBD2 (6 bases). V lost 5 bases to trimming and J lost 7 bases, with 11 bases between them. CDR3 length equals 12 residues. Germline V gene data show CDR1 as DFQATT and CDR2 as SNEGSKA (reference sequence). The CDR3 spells CSAEGGLGELFF. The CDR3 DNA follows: TGCAGTGCTGAGGGAGGACTCGGGGAGCTGTTTTTT.

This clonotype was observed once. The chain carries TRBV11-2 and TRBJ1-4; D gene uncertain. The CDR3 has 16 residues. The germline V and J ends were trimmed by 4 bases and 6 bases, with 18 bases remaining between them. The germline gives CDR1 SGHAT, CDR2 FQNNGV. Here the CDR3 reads CASSCRHGWTDEKLFF. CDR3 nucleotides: TGTGCCAGCAGCTGCCGGCACGGGTGGACGGATGAAAAACTGTTTTTT.